This TCR beta chain originates from a study of T cell responses to AZD1222 COVID-19 vaccine. Regarding the study as a whole: Females made up more of the donors, who were largely white British, and clonal diversity may have come out too low.

The protocol was immunoSEQ multiplex PCR, while the TCRdb copy is restricted to in-frame clones and leaves out a portion. The data contain around 220,000 clones, 94% of them singletons. As regards this clone: The antigen is undetermined.

The sequence was obtained from an adult who received the MenACWY meningococcal vaccine as a control. Sequenced here: peripheral blood, sampled 28 days after the second dose of the MenACWY control vaccine.

CDR3 region: CASSFPGQGYEQYF. The DNA of the CDR3 is TGTGCCAGCAGCTTTCCGGGGCAGGGGTACGAGCAGTACTTC. This chain connects TRBV7-9 to TRBJ2-7; perhaps TRBD1 as D (6 bases). CDR1 and CDR2 from the germline V gene are SEHNR and FQNEAQ (reference sequence). V dropped 3 bases and J dropped 4 bases, with 13 bases sitting between them. This CDR3 is 14 amino acids long.